What follows are 24 T cell receptor beta chains derived from one specimen sequenced in a study of blood T cell repertoires in COVID-19. Repertoires were generated with immunoSEQ multiplex PCR, while TCRdb's copy carries only in-frame clones and drops some. The sample records around 170,000 clones, roughly 81% being singletons. Sequenced sample: peripheral blood. The receptors shown here come from a woman older than 75 with COVID-19, enrolled during active disease.

In this sample, this clone turned up once. The chain couples TRBV4-3 to TRBJ2-2; TRBD1 might be the D (6 bases). The V gene's germline CDR1 is LGHNA and CDR2 YSLEER. The CDR3 runs to 15 residues. Trimming pared 1 base from V and 4 bases from J, leaving 10 bases between. The CDR3 reads CASSQAWTVTGELFF. For the CDR3, the DNA is TGCGCCAGCAGCCAAGCTTGGACAGTCACCGGGGAGCTGTTTTTT.

The chain is built from TRBV5-1 and TRBJ1-4, with TRBD1 matching over 9 bases. CDR3 length: 14 amino acids. V dropped 3 bases and J dropped 7; count of bases not matched to a gene: 4. Per germline, CDR1 SGHRS and CDR2 YFSETQ. The CDR3 reads CASSSLGQGEKLFF. In DNA form, the CDR3 reads TGCGCCAGCAGCTCTTTGGGACAGGGTGAAAAACTGTTTTTT.

This clone was found once. This chain connects TRBV4-2 to TRBJ2-1, with 7 bases aligning to TRBD1. V lost 4 bases to trimming and J lost 6 bases; unmatched junction nucleotides: 6. Looked up from germline, CDR1 is LGHNA and CDR2 is YNFKEQ. CDR3 length equals 14 residues. The CDR3 loop reads CASSPRGSSNEQFF. The CDR3 coding sequence is TGTGCCAGCAGCCCCAGGGGGAGTAGCAATGAGCAGTTCTTC.

This sequence joins TRBV28 and TRBJ2-6; TRBD2 matches 9 bases. CDR1 MDHEN and CDR2 SYDVKM come from the germline V gene. Germline trimming cut 4 bases from V and 4 bases from J; bases unmatched to any gene: 8. CDR3 length equals 17 residues. CDR3 protein: CASSYSAGGFGANVLTF. The CDR3, as DNA: TGTGCCAGCAGTTACTCTGCGGGAGGGTTCGGGGCCAACGTCCTGACTTTC.

V is TRBV5-6 and J is TRBJ2-5; D perhaps matches TRBD2 (6 bases). The V gene lost 0 bases and the J gene lost 5 bases, with 11 bases spanning the gap. In germline, CDR1 is SGHDT, CDR2 YYEEEE. The CDR3 extends over 14 amino acids. The CDR3 sequence is CASSLALGGETQYF. The DNA of the CDR3 is TGTGCCAGCAGCTTGGCACTGGGAGGTGAGACCCAGTACTTC.

The chain employs TRBV9 and TRBJ1-4; TRBD1 is a possible D gene (6 bases). Per the germline V gene, CDR1 is SGDLS and CDR2 is YYNGEE. Trimming pared 5 bases from V and 7 bases from J, leaving 12 bases between. CDR3 size: 13 residues. The CDR3, as DNA: TGTGCCAGCAGTCCCGGACAGATTGAAAAACTGTTTTTT. This gives the protein CASSPGQIEKLFF.

The V gene is TRBV6-4, the J gene TRBJ1-2, with D perhaps matching TRBD1 (6 bases). Trimming cost V 0 bases and J 8 bases, with 13 bases left between them. CDR1 and CDR2 from the germline V gene are MRHNA and SNTAGT. This CDR3 has 14 amino acids. This CDR3 reads CASSDSIGGAGYTF. The CDR3 nucleotides read TGTGCCAGCAGTGACTCGATTGGGGGCGCGGGCTACACCTTC.

This clone was detected only once. This chain uses TRBV11-2 with TRBJ2-7, with D hard to call. Germline assignment: CDR1 SGHAT and CDR2 FQNNGV. CDR3 length: 14 amino acids. Trimming removed 5 bases at V and 4 bases at J, with 15 bases between. This CDR3 reads CASSPPSNFYEQYF. The CDR3 DNA sequence: TGTGCCAGCAGCCCCCCCAGTAATTTTTACGAGCAGTACTTC. The variable domain in full, completed from reference TRBV11-2 and TRBJ2-7, reads EAGVAQSPRYKIIEKRQSVAFWCNPISGHATLYWYQQILGQGPKLLIQFQNNGVVDDSQLPKDRFSAERLKGVDSTLKIQPAKLEDSAVYLCASSPPSNFYEQYFGPGTRLTVT.

The chain is built from TRBV2 and TRBJ2-7; a weak D match, TRBD2 (5 bases). Trimming stripped 6 bases from V and 3 bases from J, with 9 bases between. The CDR3 sequence is 12 residues long. Germline-derived CDR1 and CDR2 are SNHLY and FYNNEI. This CDR3 reads CASRGLHYEQYF. CDR3 bases: TGTGCCAGCAGAGGACTCCACTACGAGCAGTACTTC. The full variable domain, completed using reference TRBV2 and TRBJ2-7, is EPEVTQTPSHQVTQMGQEVILRCVPISNHLYFYWYRQILGQKVEFLVSFYNNEISEKSEIFDDQFSVERPDGSNFTLKIRSTKLEDSAMYFCASRGLHYEQYFGPGTRLTVT.

V usage is TRBV5-4 and J usage is TRBJ2-3; 10 bases match TRBD2. From germline, CDR1 is SGHNT and CDR2 YYREEE (reference sequence). The trim removed 4 bases at V and 7 bases at J, leaving 9 bases unmatched. The CDR3 extends over 15 amino acids. The CDR3 DNA is TGTGCCAGCAGCCCGGGGACTAGCGTCCTAAATACGCAGTATTTT. Translated, it gives CASSPGTSVLNTQYF.

J is TRBJ2-1 and V is TRBV7-3; TRBD1 is a possible D gene (6 bases). The CDR3 loop spans 15 amino acids. In germline, CDR1 is SGHTA, CDR2 FQGTGA. Between the trimmed V and J ends, which lost 5 bases and 4 bases, there was a span of 15 bases. CDR3 residues: CASSPGTTYYNEQFF. CDR3 nucleotide sequence: TGTGCCAGCAGCCCCGGGACAACGTATTACAATGAGCAGTTCTTC. Combining the CDR3 with reference TRBV7-3 and TRBJ2-1 gives the whole variable domain GAGVSQTPSNKVTEKGKYVELRCDPISGHTALYWYRQSLGQGPEFLIYFQGTGAADDSGLPNDRFFAVRPEGSVSTLKIQRTERGDSAVYLCASSPGTTYYNEQFFGPGTRLTVL.

The V and J genes are TRBV12-5 and TRBJ1-1; 11 nucleotides match TRBD1. Germline loops: CDR1 LGHNT, CDR2 FRNRAP. CDR3 size: 16 residues. The V and J ends lost 6 bases and 3 bases, in that order; junction bases with no gene match: 9. CDR3 bases: TGTGCTAGTGGCCGCCGGGACAGGGGGTTACACACTGAAGCTTTCTTT. It specifies CASGRRDRGLHTEAFF.

The chain has TRBV5-8 and TRBJ1-2, with no clear D. The CDR3 is 14 amino acids. Germline assignment: CDR1 SGHTS and CDR2 YDEGEE. Trimming took 0 bases from V and 0 from J, leaving 6 bases between them. CDR3 amino acids: CASSLAPANYGYTF. The CDR3 DNA follows: TGTGCCAGCAGCTTGGCCCCCGCTAACTATGGCTACACCTTC.

The J gene is TRBJ1-2, the V gene TRBV3-1 (or the pseudogene TRBV3-2); D might be TRBD1 (5 bases). Germline CDR1 is LGHDT and CDR2 is YNNKEL (reference sequence). The CDR3 is made up of 16 amino acids. Trimming pared 2 bases from V and 0 bases from J, leaving 13 bases between. Here the CDR3 DNA reads TGTGCCAGCAGCCAACGGGGGGTCTCGGCTAACTATGGCTACACCTTC. It translates to CASSQRGVSANYGYTF.

The CDR3 loop is CATSRDYLLAGGLEQFF. CDR3 bases: TGTGCCACCAGCAGAGATTATTTATTAGCGGGAGGGCTAGAGCAGTTCTTC. V gene TRBV15 combines with J gene TRBJ2-1, with 11 bases aligning to TRBD2. The J segment lost 10 bases and the V segment lost 0 bases, leaving 11 bases of the junction unmatched. The germline gives CDR1 LNHNV, CDR2 YYDKDF (reference sequence). The CDR3 totals 17 residues.

The gene calls are TRBV4-1 and TRBJ2-1, with 7 bases lining up with TRBD1. This CDR3 spans 14 amino acids. Germline CDR1 MGHRA, CDR2 YSYEKL. V was clipped by 4 bases and J by 5 bases; unmatched bases: 5. The CDR3 loop reads CASSPRQGDNEQFF. In DNA, the CDR3 is TGCGCCAGCAGCCCGAGACAGGGTGACAATGAGCAGTTCTTC.

This clone was recorded only once. The V and J genes are TRBV25-1 and TRBJ2-1, with TRBD2 identical over 9 bases. V lost 0 bases, J lost 7 bases, and 7 bases stayed unmatched. Germline V CDR1 and CDR2: MGHDK, SYGVNS. This CDR3 is built from 16 residues. CDR3 sequence (DNA): TGTGCCAGCAGTGAATATGGCGGGAGGGCCAGGAATGAGCAGTTCTTC. Encoded protein: CASSEYGGRARNEQFF.

V usage is TRBV5-1 and J usage is TRBJ1-1, with 9 bases identical to TRBD1. CDR1 SGHRS and CDR2 YFSETQ come from the germline V gene. The CDR3 covers 14 residues. The ends lost 4 bases at V and 6 bases at J; junction bases unmatched: 7. The CDR3 sequence: CASSPRTGEAEAFF. The CDR3 DNA sequence: TGCGCCAGCAGCCCGCGGACAGGGGAGGCTGAAGCTTTCTTT.

The chain recombines TRBV29-1 with TRBJ2-2; maybe TRBD1 (6 bases). CDR1 SQVTM and CDR2 ANQGSEA come from the germline V gene. CDR3 length: 12 residues. The V end was cut by 4 bases, the J end by 6 bases, with 9 bases between. The DNA of the CDR3 is TGCAGCGTTGGTGGACAGTCCGGGGAGCTGTTTTTT. Amino acid sequence: CSVGGQSGELFF.

This clone occurred a few times. The rearrangement uses TRBV5-1 and TRBJ1-2; TRBD1 matches 9 bases. The CDR3 totals 15 residues. V lost 4 bases, J lost 3 bases, and 7 bases stayed unmatched. Germline lookup yields CDR1 SGHRS and CDR2 YFSETQ. The CDR3, as DNA: TGCGCCAGCAGCACTGGGACAGGGTGGGACTATGGCTACACCTTC. This translates into CASSTGTGWDYGYTF. The variable domain in full, completed from reference TRBV5-1 and TRBJ1-2, reads KAGVTQTPRYLIKTRGQQVTLSCSPISGHRSVSWYQQTPGQGLQFLFEYFSETQRNKGNFPGRFSGRQFSNSRSEMNVSTLELGDSALYLCASSTGTGWDYGYTFGSGTRLTVV.

The J gene is TRBJ1-1, the V gene TRBV7-2; possible D gene TRBD1, 5 bases. The germline V and J ends were trimmed by 3 bases and 5 bases, with 13 bases remaining between them. The CDR3 extends over 14 amino acids. Per germline, CDR1 SGHTA and CDR2 FQGNSA. The CDR3, as DNA: TGTGCCAGCAGCTTCGTCAGGCAGGGAACTGAAGCTTTCTTT. It translates to CASSFVRQGTEAFF.

This chain uses TRBV19 with TRBJ1-2; TRBD1 agrees at 7 bases. The CDR3 length is 15 residues. CDR1 LNHDA and CDR2 SQIVND come from the germline V gene (reference sequence). The J segment lost 3 bases and the V segment lost 7 bases, leaving 11 bases of the junction unmatched. CDR3 nucleotide sequence: TGTGCCAGTACTCCAGCTACAGGGGCGCACTATGGCTACACCTTC. It translates to CASTPATGAHYGYTF.

A single count supports this clone. CDR3 in amino acids: CASSLDSYTGELFF. CDR3 nucleotide sequence: TGTGCCAGCAGCTTGGACAGTTACACCGGGGAGCTGTTTTTT. The gene calls are TRBV5-8 and TRBJ2-2; D gene unclear. Germline V gives CDR1 SGHTS, CDR2 YDEGEE. V shed 0 bases and J shed 3 bases, with 6 bases lying between them. The CDR3 runs to 14 residues.

The chain joins TRBV5-1 to TRBJ2-7; D not certain. The CDR3 spans 13 residues. Germline V CDR1 and CDR2: SGHRS, YFSETQ. V was cut by 0 bases and J by 4 bases, with 8 bases left in between. CDR3 in DNA: TGCGCCAGCAGCTTGGTCTACCGATACGAGCAGTACTTC. Protein product: CASSLVYRYEQYF.